Listed here are 18 T cell receptor beta chains from one sample, sequenced in a study of blood T cells in healthy people across ages. The authors ran a second PCR of 7 to 11 cycles using a sample-barcoded 5' primer and a J-beta primer mix. A single record per CDR3 protein comes from TCRdb applying MiXCR to the 5' RACE reads. The table records about 1.8 million distinct CDR3 sequences, 40% to 55% of them present only once. Sequenced material: blood. All receptors derive from a woman in her 40s in good health.

J is TRBJ2-1 and V is TRBV6-2 or TRBV6-3; TRBD1 is a possible D gene (5 bases). V dropped 5 bases and J dropped 11 bases, with 10 bases sitting between them. The CDR3 is 11 residues long. From germline, CDR1 is MNHEY and CDR2 SVGEGT. The CDR3 coding sequence is TGTGCCAGCAGTCATGGACAAAAGCAGTTCTTC. Protein: CASSHGQKQFF.

This chain connects TRBV29-1 to TRBJ2-1; 11 positions match TRBD1. The CDR3 runs to 11 residues. CDR1 is SQVTM and CDR2 is ANQGSEA in the germline V gene. With 7 bases clipped from V and 15 bases from J, the junction kept 8 bases outside the gene matches. The CDR3 sequence is CSGGTGGEWFF. The CDR3, as DNA: TGCAGCGGGGGGACAGGGGGAGAGTGGTTCTTC.

The V gene is TRBV7-3, the J gene TRBJ2-3; D remains unclear. The V end was cut by 0 bases, the J end by 6 bases, with 13 bases between. CDR3 length: 15 amino acids. Germline V lookup: CDR1 SGHTA, CDR2 FQGTGA. CDR3 bases: TGTGCCAGCAGCTTAACACCCGAAAATTTGGATACGCAGTATTTT. It codes for CASSLTPENLDTQYF. Together with reference TRBV7-3 and TRBJ2-3, the CDR3 gives the full variable domain: GAGVSQTPSNKVTEKGKYVELRCDPISGHTALYWYRQSLGQGPEFLIYFQGTGAADDSGLPNDRFFAVRPEGSVSTLKIQRTERGDSAVYLCASSLTPENLDTQYFGPGTRLTVL.

The chain links TRBV10-3 to TRBJ1-4; no clear D gene. V was clipped by 0 bases and J by 8 bases, with 13 bases between them. This CDR3 has 15 residues. CDR1 and CDR2 (germline): ENHRY, SYGVKD. In DNA, the CDR3 is TGTGCCATCAGTGAGTCCGACGGGGTGAGGGAAAAACTGTTTTTT. Translated, it gives CAISESDGVREKLFF.

This clonotype showed up just a few times. The V and J genes are TRBV12-3 or TRBV12-4 and TRBJ2-5; either TRBD1 or TRBD2 may fit D (6 bases each). CDR3 size: 14 residues. The V and J ends lost 6 bases and 2 bases respectively, with 13 bases between them. This CDR3 reads CASRPKGGQETQYF. Written as DNA, the CDR3 is TGTGCCAGCAGACCAAAGGGGGGACAAGAGACCCAGTACTTC.

J is TRBJ1-2 and V is TRBV20-1; D possibly corresponds to TRBD1 (6 bases). CDR1 is DFQATT and CDR2 is SNEGSKA in the germline V gene (reference sequence). The ends were cut back, 5 bases at V and 6 bases at J, with 13 bases in the middle. CDR3 length equals 12 residues. CDR3 DNA: TGCAGTGCTGCAGGGGTTCGGGATGGCTACACCTTC. Protein product: CSAAGVRDGYTF.

This clonotype has just a few counts. The V gene is TRBV12-5, the J gene TRBJ2-1; 7 bases are a match to TRBD1. With 2 bases clipped from V and 8 bases from J, the junction kept 9 bases outside the gene matches. CDR1 and CDR2 (germline): LGHNT, FRNRAP. CDR3 length equals 15 residues. Here the CDR3 DNA reads TGTGCTAGTGGTTTGCCCGACAGGGTAGGACATGAGCAGTTCTTC. It codes for CASGLPDRVGHEQFF.

CDR3 region: CASSLDGAGHNEQFF. DNA for the CDR3: TGTGCCAGCAGTCTCGACGGGGCCGGACACAATGAGCAGTTCTTC. V and J are TRBV6-2 or TRBV6-3 and TRBJ2-1; D could derive from TRBD1 or TRBD2 (5 bases each). Trimming left V 5 bases short and J 5 bases short, with 16 bases between. The germline V gene has CDR1 MNHEY and CDR2 SVGEGT. The CDR3 runs 15 residues.

V gene TRBV5-1 combines with J gene TRBJ2-1; tentative D call: TRBD1 (6 bases). The CDR3 contains 16 residues. Germline V gene sequence: CDR1 SGHRS, CDR2 YFSETQ. Trimming stripped 3 bases from V and 7 bases from J, with 20 bases between. The CDR3 region has the DNA TGCGCCAGCAGCTCCGCCGTCAGCATGGGGACAAATGAGCAGTTCTTC. Its translation: CASSSAVSMGTNEQFF.

The rearrangement links TRBV20-1 to TRBJ2-7, with 8 bases that match TRBD2. Germline lookup yields CDR1 DFQATT and CDR2 SNEGSKA (reference sequence). CDR3 size: 14 residues. The V segment lost 3 bases and the J segment 1 base; nucleotides outside the gene matches: 5. The CDR3 DNA sequence: TGCAGTGCTAGTGAGCGGGGGCCTTCCTACGAGCAGTACTTC. Translating it yields CSASERGPSYEQYF.

The chain recombines TRBV5-1 with TRBJ2-1; D gene unclear. The V end lost 0 bases, the J end lost 8 bases, and 9 bases lay between the germline ends. Germline CDR1 SGHRS, CDR2 YFSETQ. This CDR3 is built from 13 residues. CDR3 in DNA: TGCGCCAGCAGCTTGGCCGAAGGGCATGAGCAGTTCTTC. Its protein is CASSLAEGHEQFF.

This rearrangement joins TRBV15 to TRBJ2-4; D may correspond to TRBD1 or TRBD2 (5 bases each). The DNA end lines up better with TRBJ2-1; the J call may be wrong. Germline CDR1 LNHNV, CDR2 YYDKDF (reference sequence). CDR3 length: 16 amino acids. In nucleotides, the CDR3 is TGTGCCACCAGCAAAAACCGGGACGTCCGAAGCGGCATTCAGTTCTTC. Translated, it gives CATSKNRDVRSGIQFF.

The chain uses TRBV7-2 and TRBJ2-3; D might be TRBD2 (7 bases). CDR1 and CDR2 from the germline V gene are SGHTA and FQGNSA. The CDR3 has 15 amino acids. V lost 4 bases and J 3 bases, leaving 14 bases between the germline ends. CDR3: CASSSTRGGTDTQYF. The CDR3 bases are TGTGCCAGCAGCTCTACGAGGGGGGGGACAGATACGCAGTATTTT.

This rearrangement joins TRBV7-2 to TRBJ2-1; D possibly corresponds to TRBD1 (6 bases). Trimming removed 4 bases at V and 1 base at J, with 14 bases between. The CDR3 spans 16 residues. Per the germline V gene, CDR1 is SGHTA and CDR2 is FQGNSA. The CDR3 sequence is CASSSLQGKSYNEQFF. The DNA of the CDR3 is TGTGCCAGCAGCTCGCTCCAGGGGAAATCCTACAATGAGCAGTTCTTC.

The gene calls are TRBV9 and TRBJ1-1, with 12 bases matching TRBD1. CDR1 is SGDLS and CDR2 is YYNGEE in the germline V gene. The ends lost 4 bases at V and 5 bases at J; junction bases unmatched: 12. The CDR3 length is 17 residues. Here the CDR3 DNA reads TGTGCCAGCAGCTCGACGGGGACAGGGGGCTTGAGGACTGAAGCTTTCTTT. This codes for CASSSTGTGGLRTEAFF.

The table lists this clonotype with a few counts. V is TRBV15 and J is TRBJ2-1; 7 bases are shared with TRBD1. This CDR3 contains 15 residues. V was clipped by 0 bases and J by 7 bases; unmatched bases: 6. From germline, CDR1 is LNHNV and CDR2 YYDKDF (reference sequence). CDR3 DNA: TGTGCCACCAGCAGAGAAGGGGGCTATCGGAATGAGCAGTTCTTC. Protein: CATSREGGYRNEQFF. The full variable domain, rest sourced from reference TRBV15 and TRBJ2-1, is DAMVIQNPRYQVTQFGKPVTLSCSQTLNHNVMYWYQQKSSQAPKLLFHYYDKDFNNEADTPDNFQSRRPNTSFCFLDIRSPGLGDTAMYLCATSREGGYRNEQFFGPGTRLTVL.

The chain couples TRBV9 to TRBJ2-7, with 8 bases that match TRBD1. The CDR3 covers 15 residues. V shed 2 bases and J 4 bases; nucleotides not matched to a gene: 8. Germline values: CDR1 SGDLS, CDR2 YYNGEE. This CDR3 is CASSVTGQGFYEQYF. The DNA of the CDR3 is TGTGCCAGCAGCGTCACTGGACAGGGATTTTACGAGCAGTACTTC.

The V and J genes are TRBV6-5 and TRBJ2-5; 8 bases are shared with TRBD1. The CDR3 totals 15 residues. Germline V gene sequence: CDR1 MNHEY, CDR2 SVGAGI. Unmatched junction bases numbered 9, after V lost 5 bases and J lost 4 bases. The CDR3 region has the DNA TGTGCCAGCAGTCCCGGGACAGGAATGACAGAGACCCAGTACTTC. Its translation is CASSPGTGMTETQYF.